Listed below are T cell receptor beta chains from one sample, sequenced in a study of early T cells in non-severe SARS-CoV-2 infection. TCRdb independently ran MiXCR on the 5' RACE reads; one entry per CDR3 protein. The sample shows roughly 80,000 distinct CDR3 sequences, more than 13% of them seen only once. Sample: whole blood. Source of these receptors: an adult who was a healthcare worker with PCR-confirmed SARS-CoV-2 infection or an uninfected control (not recorded which). The CDR3 runs from the conserved cysteine through the conserved F or W. D genes are given only for firm matches. For some rows the clone size is stated as once, few or many, or as a class when expanded; others skip it.

V	J	size	D	CDR3	DNA
TRBV20-1	TRBJ1-1	few	NA	CSAEGLNTEAFF	TGCAGTGCTGAGGGGCTGAACACTGAAGCTTTCTTT
TRBV7-6	TRBJ2-1	many	TRBD2	CASSLARLAVYNEQFF	TGTGCCAGCAGCTTAGCGAGACTAGCGGTCTACAATGAGCAGTTCTTC
TRBV7-2	TRBJ1-2	NA	NA	CASSLKANYGYTF	TGTGCCAGCAGCTTGAAAGCTAACTATGGCTACACCTTC
TRBV7-9	TRBJ1-1	many	NA	CASSLGAQGEAFF	TGTGCCAGCAGCTTAGGAGCGCAGGGAGAAGCTTTCTTT
TRBV29-1	TRBJ2-3	NA	NA	CSVETSTDTQYF	TGCAGCGTTGAAACTAGCACAGATACGCAGTATTTT
TRBV7-8	TRBJ2-7	few	NA	CASSLGGTDSSYEQYF	TGTGCCAGCAGCTTAGGCGGGACGGACAGCTCCTACGAGCAGTACTTC
TRBV28	TRBJ2-4	few	NA	CASRDSLIAKNIQYF	TGTGCCAGCAGGGACAGTTTAATAGCCAAAAACATTCAGTACTTC
TRBV20-1	TRBJ1-4	few	NA	CSARGSGRNEKLFF	TGCAGTGCTAGAGGCAGCGGGCGGAATGAAAAACTGTTTTTT
TRBV10-2	TRBJ1-1	NA	NA	CASSEVGNPEAFF	TGCGCCAGCAGTGAGGTGGGTAACCCTGAAGCTTTCTTT
TRBV7-2	TRBJ1-6	many	NA	CASSLQFDSPLHF	TGTGCCAGCAGCCTTCAATTTGATTCACCCCTCCACTTT
TRBV5-6	TRBJ2-1	many	TRBD2	CASSLELAGPYNEQFF	TGTGCCAGCAGCTTGGAACTAGCGGGGCCTTACAATGAGCAGTTCTTC
TRBV18	TRBJ1-1	many	NA	CASSPSGNTEAFF	TGTGCCAGCTCACCATCGGGGAACACTGAAGCTTTCTTT
TRBV5-1	TRBJ2-2	NA	TRBD1	CASSINRGTSTGELFF	TGCGCCAGCAGCATTAACAGGGGGACGTCCACCGGGGAGCTGTTTTTT
TRBV6-5	TRBJ2-1	few	TRBD1	CASSWGQGALHNEQFF	TGTGCCAGCAGTTGGGGACAGGGGGCTCTGCACAATGAGCAGTTCTTC
TRBV5-4	TRBJ1-5	many	NA	CASSLDPRPNQPQHF	TGTGCCAGCAGCTTGGATCCCAGGCCAAATCAGCCCCAGCATTTT
TRBV30	TRBJ1-4	many	TRBD1	CAWSAGKVQGATNEKLFF	TGTGCCTGGAGTGCCGGTAAAGTCCAGGGGGCAACTAATGAAAAACTGTTTTTT
TRBV12-3/TRBV12-4	TRBJ2-7	NA	NA	CASSPGEVGYEQYF	TGTGCCAGCAGCCCTGGGGAGGTGGGGTACGAGCAGTACTTC
TRBV24-1	TRBJ1-5	few	NA	CASMHQGLEPQHF	TGTGCCAGCATGCACCAGGGGTTGGAGCCCCAGCATTTT
TRBV11-3	TRBJ2-7	few	NA	CASSLPSNIDQQYF	TGTGCCAGCAGCTTACCGTCAAATATCGATCAGCAGTACTTC
TRBV3-1	TRBJ2-7	few	TRBD1	CASSPGQLYEQYF	TGTGCCAGCAGCCCGGGACAGCTCTACGAGCAGTACTTC
TRBV6-2/TRBV6-3	TRBJ2-3	NA	TRBD2	CASSTQGLAGETQYF	TGTGCCAGCAGTACCCAGGGACTAGCGGGAGAAACGCAGTATTTT
TRBV21-1	TRBJ1-1	many	NA	CASSVRGYHTEAFF	TGTGCCAGCAGCGTAAGGGGGTATCACACTGAAGCTTTCTTT
TRBV7-8	TRBJ2-7	many	NA	CASSLVSDYEQYF	TGTGCCAGCAGCTTAGTCTCCGATTACGAGCAGTACTTC
TRBV2	TRBJ2-7	many	NA	CASRLDRIRSYEQYF	TGTGCCAGCAGATTGGACCGGATCCGCTCCTACGAGCAGTACTTC
TRBV7-9	TRBJ2-3	NA	TRBD2	CASSLRTRAGADTQYF	TGTGCCAGCAGCTTAAGGACTAGAGCAGGAGCAGATACGCAGTATTTT
TRBV6-5	TRBJ1-6	NA	NA	CASKVGPGNSPLHF	TGTGCCAGCAAGGTCGGGCCGGGAAATTCACCCCTCCACTTT
TRBV30	TRBJ1-1	many	TRBD1	CAWRTPRGNAEAFF	TGTGCCTGGAGGACCCCCAGGGGGAACGCTGAAGCTTTCTTT
TRBV18	TRBJ2-1	many	NA	CASSPSGTRQGNEQFF	TGTGCCAGCTCACCATCCGGGACTAGACAGGGTAATGAGCAGTTCTTC
TRBV11-1	TRBJ2-1	many	TRBD2	CASSPSGGDEQFF	TGTGCCAGCAGCCCTAGCGGGGGTGATGAGCAGTTCTTC
TRBV11-2	TRBJ1-1	few	NA	CASSSGFPNTEAFF	TGTGCCAGCAGCTCCGGTTTTCCGAACACTGAAGCTTTCTTT
TRBV7-2	TRBJ2-2	NA	TRBD2	CASIRQRLAGPANTGELFF	TGTGCCAGCATAAGACAAAGACTAGCGGGGCCTGCGAACACCGGGGAGCTGTTTTTT
TRBV7-3	TRBJ1-1	NA	NA	CASSLTGVNTEAFF	TGTGCCAGCAGCTTAACAGGGGTCAACACTGAAGCTTTCTTT
TRBV7-3	TRBJ2-7	medium-sized	TRBD2	CASSFRGGDEQYF	TGTGCCAGCAGCTTTCGGGGAGGGGACGAGCAGTACTTC
TRBV5-4	TRBJ2-7	few	NA	CASSLGTMGYEQYF	TGTGCCAGCAGCTTGGGGACTATGGGCTACGAGCAGTACTTC
TRBV12-5	TRBJ2-2	NA	NA	CASGKPNTGELFF	TGTGCTAGTGGGAAACCGAACACCGGGGAGCTGTTTTTT
TRBV19	TRBJ2-7	NA	NA	CASAPGRLSYEQYF	TGTGCCTCAGCTCCGGGCAGACTCTCCTACGAGCAGTACTTC
TRBV7-9	TRBJ2-7	NA	NA	CASSLISYEQYF	TGTGCCAGCAGCTTGATCTCCTACGAGCAGTACTTC
TRBV3-1	TRBJ1-2	NA	NA	CASSTATANYGYTF	TGTGCCAGCAGCACTGCAACTGCTAACTATGGCTACACCTTC
TRBV12-3/TRBV12-4	TRBJ2-1	few	TRBD2	CASGTGTSGRVNEQFF	TGTGCCAGCGGCACCGGGACTAGCGGGAGGGTTAATGAGCAGTTCTTC
TRBV6-6	TRBJ2-1	few	NA	CASSYPRGFDNEQFF	TGTGCCAGCAGTTACCCTAGGGGGTTCGACAATGAGCAGTTCTTC
TRBV14	TRBJ1-2	many	NA	CARRTVYGYTF	TGTGCCAGACGGACAGTGTATGGCTACACCTTC
TRBV7-6	TRBJ2-1	NA	NA	CASSSPGTNEQFF	TGTGCCAGCAGCTCCCCTGGGACGAATGAGCAGTTCTTC
TRBV5-1	TRBJ1-1	many	NA	CASSLSHMGNTEAFF	TGCGCCAGCAGCTTGTCCCATATGGGGAACACTGAAGCTTTCTTT
TRBV12-3/TRBV12-4	TRBJ1-2	NA	NA	CASSPDGPDGYTF	TGTGCCAGCAGTCCGGACGGGCCTGACGGCTACACCTTC
TRBV7-2	TRBJ2-3	few	TRBD2	CASSLLAGGTTDTQYF	TGTGCCAGCAGCTTATTAGCGGGGGGGACCACAGATACGCAGTATTTT
TRBV11-3	TRBJ1-1	many	NA	CASRRTNTEAFF	TGTGCCAGCAGGAGGACGAACACTGAAGCTTTCTTT
TRBV7-9	TRBJ1-6	NA	TRBD1	CASSPGGSSNSPLHF	TGTGCCAGCAGCCCAGGGGGATCCTCGAACTCACCCCTCCACTTT
TRBV3-1	TRBJ1-2	many	NA	CASSQGRGYTF	TGTGCCAGCAGCCAGGGGCGCGGCTACACCTTC